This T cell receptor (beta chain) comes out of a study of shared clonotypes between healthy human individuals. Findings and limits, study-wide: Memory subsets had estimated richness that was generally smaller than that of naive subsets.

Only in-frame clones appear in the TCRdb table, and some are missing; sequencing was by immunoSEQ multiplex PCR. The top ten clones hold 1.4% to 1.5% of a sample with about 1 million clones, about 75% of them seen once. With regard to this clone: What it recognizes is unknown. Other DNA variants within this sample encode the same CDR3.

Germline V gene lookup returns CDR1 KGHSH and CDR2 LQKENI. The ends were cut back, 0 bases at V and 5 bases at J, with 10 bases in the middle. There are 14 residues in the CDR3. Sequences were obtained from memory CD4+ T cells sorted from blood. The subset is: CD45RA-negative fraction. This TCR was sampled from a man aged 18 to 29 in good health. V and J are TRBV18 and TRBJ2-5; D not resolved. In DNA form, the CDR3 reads TGTGCCAGCTCACCACCGGGCCTACAGGAGACCCAGTACTTC. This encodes CASSPPGLQETQYF.